This TCR beta chain was identified during a study of regulatory T cells in long-lasting Graves disease. Building the TCR beta libraries relied on iRepertoire HTBI primers, and CDR3 regions underwent Arm-PCR. TCRdb independently ran MiXCR on the multiplex PCR reads; one entry per CDR3 protein. Counted here are around 250,000 distinct CDR3 sequences, 20% to 25% occurring once; the ten biggest clones make up around 13%. The time point denotes: newly diagnosed GD, antithyroid drugs for less than 3 months. Scientists built the TCR library using RNA that was extracted from PBMCs. Trimming removed 2 bases at V and 1 base at J, with 17 bases between. The CDR3 is made up of 17 amino acids. CDR1 is SGHAT, CDR2 FQNNGV, per germline. This clonotype was counted ten times or more.

This chain connects TRBV11-2 to TRBJ1-1; weak D call: TRBD1 (6 bases). The sample consisted of peripheral blood mononuclear cells (PBMCs), taken at new diagnosis, from a patient treated with antithyroid drugs. This clonotype was sampled from a female donor with Graves disease. CDR3 in amino acids: CASSLLLRGARNTEAFF. The CDR3 bases are TGTGCCAGCAGCTTATTACTTCGGGGGGCGCGGAACACTGAAGCTTTCTTT. The complete variable domain, with remaining parts taken from reference TRBV11-2 and TRBJ1-1, reads EAGVAQSPRYKIIEKRQSVAFWCNPISGHATLYWYQQILGQGPKLLIQFQNNGVVDDSQLPKDRFSAERLKGVDSTLKIQPAKLEDSAVYLCASSLLLRGARNTEAFFGQGTRLTVV.